These T cell receptor beta chains were read from a single sample in a study of blood T cell repertoires in COVID-19. TCRdb keeps only in-frame clones here, not all; method: immunoSEQ multiplex PCR. The table lists approximately 72,000 clones, around 83% of them singletons. Material: peripheral blood. The receptors shown here come from a woman at least 80 years old with active or convalescent COVID-19. Both conserved end residues are part of each CDR3. The D gene is left open where the match is weak. Part of the rows lack a size; the others show once, few, many or a class for expanded clones.

clone_size d_call j_call v_call cdr3_nt cdr3_aa
. TRBD1 TRBJ2-1 TRBV6-5 TGTGCCAGCCTACAGGACAGGCTCAATGAGCAGTTCTTC CASLQDRLNEQFF
. TRBD1 TRBJ1-2 TRBV9 TGTGCCAGCAGGGAGGGACAGGGGGCGTCTGGCTACACCTTC CASREGQGASGYTF
few . TRBJ2-6 TRBV4-2 TGTGCCAGCAGCCAAGACGACAGCTCTGGGGCCAACGTCCTGACTTTC CASSQDDSSGANVLTF
. . TRBJ2-3 TRBV4-1 TGCGCCAGCAGCCCAGAATCACCCGGGAGTTCTGTAACGCAGTATTTT CASSPESPGSSVTQYF
once TRBD1 TRBJ2-7 TRBV6-6 TGTGCCAGCAGTCCGCCAGGGGGATACGAGCAGTACTTC CASSPPGGYEQYF
. . TRBJ1-2 TRBV30 TGTGCCTGGAGTAGGAGTGTGGTGGATGGCTACACCTTC CAWSRSVVDGYTF
. . TRBJ2-3 TRBV5-4 TGTGCCAGCAGCCCCCGCCGGACAGGAGGGGATACGCAGTATTTT CASSPRRTGGDTQYF
. TRBD1 TRBJ1-3 TRBV7-2 TGTGCCAGCAGCTTGACAGGGGGGAGCTCTGGAAACACCATATATTTT CASSLTGGSSGNTIYF
once TRBD1 TRBJ1-2 TRBV18 TGTGCCAGCTCACCACCGACAGGGTCGTATGGCTACACCTTC CASSPPTGSYGYTF
. TRBD2 TRBJ2-1 TRBV5-1 TGCGCCAGCAGCATCGGGACTAGCTACAATGAGCAGTTCTTC CASSIGTSYNEQFF
. TRBD1 TRBJ2-3 TRBV5-1 TGCGCCAGCAGCTACAGGGGTGATACGCAGTATTTT CASSYRGDTQYF
. TRBD1 TRBJ2-7 TRBV5-1 TGCGCCAGCAGCCGTGGGACAGGGGGTTCCTACGAGCAGTACTTC CASSRGTGGSYEQYF
. . TRBJ1-1 TRBV21-1 TGTGCCAGCCGCGAAAGGCCGAGGAGGGGATACACTGAAGCTTTCTTT CASRERPRRGYTEAFF
. . TRBJ2-1 TRBV28 TGTGCCAGCAGACTCTGGGGGGACCACAATGAGCAGTTCTTC CASRLWGDHNEQFF
. TRBD2 TRBJ2-5 TRBV27 TGTGCCAGCAGTTTATCAGCGGGGCCAGAGACCCAGTACTTC CASSLSAGPETQYF
. TRBD1 TRBJ1-5 TRBV19 TGTGCCAGTAGTCGCCGGGACAGGGCATATAGCAATCAGCCCCAGCATTTT CASSRRDRAYSNQPQHF
. . TRBJ1-5 TRBV15 TGTGCCACCAGCAGAGATCGTCAGCCCCAGCATTTT CATSRDRQPQHF
few . TRBJ2-1 TRBV7-9 TGTGCCAGCACCAAGGGGCTTTACAATGAGCAGTTCTTC CASTKGLYNEQFF
. TRBD1 TRBJ2-1 TRBV3-1/TRBV3-2 TGTGCCAGCAGCCAAGTGACAGGGGCTAATGAGCAGTTCTTC CASSQVTGANEQFF
. . TRBJ1-3 TRBV10-1 TGCGCCAGCAGGGACAACTTCCTCACAGGGAGTCCTACCACCATATATTTT CASRDNFLTGSPTTIYF
. . TRBJ1-4 TRBV28 TGTGCCAGCATCTCAAGCCGGGAAAGAAAGGGTCGGGATTTT CASISSRERKGRDF
. . TRBJ1-2 TRBV28 TGTGCCAGCAGTCTCTTGTCGGCCGGAGGCTATGGCTACACCTTC CASSLLSAGGYGYTF
. . TRBJ2-2 TRBV4-1 TGCGCCAGCAGCATCGCGGCCAACACCGGGGAGCTGTTTTTT CASSIAANTGELFF
. . TRBJ1-4 TRBV5-6 TGTGCCAGCAGCTTGTATGCCCTCAGGGGCGGCGTAGAAAAACTGTTTTTT CASSLYALRGGVEKLFF
. TRBD1 TRBJ1-2 TRBV4-2 TGTGCCAGCAGCCAACCTAGGCAGGGGGCTAACTATGGCTACACCTTC CASSQPRQGANYGYTF
. TRBD1 TRBJ1-2 TRBV10-2 TGCGCCAGCAGTGCCGGGACAGCGGAGAACTATGGCTACACCTTC CASSAGTAENYGYTF
. TRBD2 TRBJ2-1 TRBV2 TGTGCCAGCAGTGTTAGGCGGACTAGCGGGGTTTGGAGCTCCTACAATGAGCAGTTCTTC CASSVRRTSGVWSSYNEQFF
. . TRBJ1-6 TRBV14 TGTGCCAGCAGCCAAGGCCGAGGTGGAGGGGTCTCACCCCTCCACTTT CASSQGRGGGVSPLHF
. TRBD2 TRBJ2-5 TRBV29-1 TGCAGCGTTGTTAGCGGGGGCGTACAAGAGACCCAGTACTTC CSVVSGGVQETQYF
few . TRBJ1-4 TRBV18 TGTGCCAGCTCACGAACCACTACAGGGATAAATGAAAAACTGTTTTTT CASSRTTTGINEKLFF
. . TRBJ1-2 TRBV19 TGTGCCAGTAGTATAGGACAGGAAAACTATGGCTACACCTTC CASSIGQENYGYTF
. TRBD1 TRBJ1-6 TRBV4-3 TGCGCCAGCAGCCAAGTACCGGGACAGGGGAATTCACCCCTCCACTTT CASSQVPGQGNSPLHF
once . TRBJ1-6 TRBV7-9 TGTGCCAGCAGCCCCGATACCGGGACAAGAAATAATTCACCCCTCCACTTT CASSPDTGTRNNSPLHF
. . TRBJ1-1 TRBV7-2 TGTGCCAGCAGCTTATTAGCTTCCCCGAACACTGAAGCTTTCTTT CASSLLASPNTEAFF
once . TRBJ1-5 TRBV18 TGTGCCAGCTCACCAGGGGGAGGTATCGGGCCCCAGCATTTT CASSPGGGIGPQHF
. TRBD2 TRBJ2-1 TRBV11-2 TGTGCCAGCAGCTTAGATCGGGGTAGCGGGATTTACAATGAGCAGTTCTTC CASSLDRGSGIYNEQFF
few . TRBJ1-5 TRBV19 TGTGCCAGTAGTATAGATCGGGAAAGGCCCCAGCATTTT CASSIDRERPQHF
. TRBD1 TRBJ1-2 TRBV3-1/TRBV3-2 TGTGCCAGCAGCCACAACAGGGGTGGCGGCTACACCTTC CASSHNRGGGYTF
once TRBD2 TRBJ2-5 TRBV7-7 TGTGCTAGCAGCCCGCAGCGGGGACAAGAGACCCAGTACTTC CASSPQRGQETQYF
. TRBD1 TRBJ2-1 TRBV29-1 TGCAGCGTTGAAGACCCGGCGGGACAGGTATCCAGGGATGAGCAGTTCTTC CSVEDPAGQVSRDEQFF
few . TRBJ1-3 TRBV10-3 TGTGCCATCAGTGAGTCTTTGGAGACTGGAAACACCATATATTTT CAISESLETGNTIYF
. TRBD1 TRBJ2-7 TRBV6-5 TGTGCCAGCAGTTATCCGGGACAGGCCTTCTACGAGCAGTACTTC CASSYPGQAFYEQYF
. . TRBJ2-7 TRBV4-2 TGTGCCAGCAGCCAATACACAGGGAAGCCTGCGTACGAGCAGTACTTC CASSQYTGKPAYEQYF
. TRBD2 TRBJ2-3 TRBV28 TGTGCCAGCAGTTTATGGGGGACTAGCGGGGGGACAGATACGCAGTATTTT CASSLWGTSGGTDTQYF
. TRBD1 TRBJ2-2 TRBV7-9 TGTGCCAGCAGCTCAACAGGGGGCGCCCCCGGGGAGCTGTTTTTT CASSSTGGAPGELFF
. TRBD1 TRBJ1-1 TRBV19 TGTGCCAGTACCATAAGAGACAGGGGGAACACTGAAGCTTTCTTT CASTIRDRGNTEAFF
. . TRBJ1-5 TRBV4-3 TGCGCCAGCAGCCAACAGAGGGGCAATCAGCCCCAGCATTTT CASSQQRGNQPQHF
. . TRBJ2-5 TRBV29-1 TGCAGCGTTGGGCAGTCACCCCAAGAGACCCAGTACTTC CSVGQSPQETQYF
. TRBD2 TRBJ2-2 TRBV10-3 TGTGCCATCAGACCGGGACTAGCGGGGGGGACCGGGGAGCTGTTTTTT CAIRPGLAGGTGELFF
. TRBD2 TRBJ2-7 TRBV7-2 TGTGCCAGCAGCTTTCTAGCGGGGGCCGCCTCCTACGAGCAGTACTTC CASSFLAGAASYEQYF
. . TRBJ1-5 TRBV10-1 TGCGCCAGCAGTCGGGGGGCCACCAATCAGCCCCAGCATTTT CASSRGATNQPQHF
. TRBD1 TRBJ1-2 TRBV24-1 TGTGCCACCAGTGACCCCGACAGGGCCGCTGGCTACACCTTC CATSDPDRAAGYTF